These 21 T cell receptor beta chains share one sample of origin, sequenced in a study of Graves' ophthalmopathy and Graves' hyperthyroidism. Investigators amplified TCR beta CDR3 regions from RNA transcripts. In the first round, RT-PCR was carried out with HTBI primers, and a multiplex PCR formed the second round. TCRdb itself ran the multiplex PCR reads through MiXCR, one entry per CDR3 protein. The repertoire holds hundreds of thousands of distinct CDR3 sequences, with 22% as singletons. The sequenced sample was peripheral blood. The receptors originated from a woman aged 18 to 35 with stable Graves' hyperthyroidism. Some clones in this sample may be carry-over from other donors' samples.

V usage is TRBV2 and J usage is TRBJ2-5; D remains ambiguous. The V gene lost 0 bases and the J gene lost 4 bases, with 12 bases spanning the gap. The CDR3 totals 15 residues. Germline values: CDR1 SNHLY, CDR2 FYNNEI. The CDR3 bases are TGTGCCAGCAGTGAAGCGCCGGGCCACGGAGAGACCCAGTACTTC. It is translated as CASSEAPGHGETQYF.

The table lists this clonotype with a few counts. J is TRBJ2-5 and V is TRBV24-1; D uncertain. Germline V gene sequence: CDR1 KGHDR, CDR2 SFDVKD. This CDR3 spans 15 amino acids. Deletions cut 3 bases from V and 5 bases from J, with 15 bases between. The CDR3 loop reads CATSDIRRGWETQYF. In DNA form, the CDR3 reads TGTGCCACCAGTGATATAAGACGAGGTTGGGAGACCCAGTACTTC.

The sample holds many counts of this clonotype. The gene calls are TRBV5-1 and TRBJ2-7, with 10 bases fitting TRBD1. From germline, CDR1 is SGHRS and CDR2 YFSETQ. The CDR3 is 15 residues long. V trimming: 3 bases; J trimming: 6 bases; junction bases outside the gene matches: 9. In DNA, the CDR3 is TGCGCCAGCAGCTGGGAAGGACAGGGGGTCTCCGAGCAGTACTTC. It encodes CASSWEGQGVSEQYF.

There are a few counts of this clonotype. This chain uses TRBV4-1 with TRBJ2-2, with D possibly being TRBD1 (6 bases). The CDR3 extends over 15 amino acids. Germline V lookup: CDR1 MGHRA, CDR2 YSYEKL. The ends were cut back, 3 bases at V and 2 bases at J, with 10 bases in the middle. The CDR3 is CASSQGHANTGELFF. Here the CDR3 DNA reads TGCGCCAGCAGCCAGGGACACGCAAACACCGGGGAGCTGTTTTTT.

As regards this clonotype: Germline and junction disagree at one end, which may indicate a read error. The rearrangement links TRBV7-6 to TRBJ2-5; D tentatively fits TRBD1 or TRBD2 (5 bases each). Per the germline V gene, CDR1 is SGHVS and CDR2 is FNYEAQ. The CDR3 extends over 13 amino acids. In DNA form, the CDR3 reads TGTGCCAGCAGCTTTGAGGGGCAAGGGACCCAGTACTTC. Translating it yields CASSFEGQGTQYF.

The sample holds many counts of this clonotype. The chain recombines TRBV12-3 or TRBV12-4 with TRBJ2-7; 7 bases are a match to TRBD2. The CDR3 spans 15 residues. The J segment lost 3 bases and the V segment lost 6 bases, leaving 11 bases of the junction unmatched. CDR3 bases: TGTGCCAGCAGCGACGCGGGGGATTGGGTCTACGAGCAGTACTTC. Translating gives CASSDAGDWVYEQYF.

This clonotype was counted ten times or more. The chain has TRBV24-1 and TRBJ2-5, with D hard to call. This CDR3 is 13 amino acids long. Germline V gene data show CDR1 as KGHDR and CDR2 as SFDVKD. V was cut by 4 bases and J by 2 bases, with 7 bases left in between. Here the CDR3 reads CATSDREQETQYF. Written as DNA, the CDR3 is TGTGCCACCAGTGACCGAGAACAAGAGACCCAGTACTTC.

J is TRBJ1-6 and V is TRBV12-3 or TRBV12-4; no reliable D call. The CDR3 length is 13 residues. The V and J ends lost 8 bases and 8 bases respectively, with 13 bases between them. CDR3: CASQSTYYSPLHF. As DNA, the CDR3 is TGTGCCAGCCAATCAACTTACTATTCACCCCTCCACTTT.

This clonotype was detected many times. The chain has TRBV6-4 and TRBJ1-5; TRBD1 matches 10 bases. After removal of 5 bases from V and 5 bases from J, the junction contained 12 bases not matched to a gene. This CDR3 contains 17 residues. CDR1 and CDR2 (germline): MRHNA, SNTAGT. The CDR3 DNA reads TGTGCCAGCAGTCCGGCCCGGGACAGGGGTATCTATCAGCCCCAGCATTTT. Residues: CASSPARDRGIYQPQHF.

A single count supports this clonotype. One base away lies a much larger clone, so this may be a sequencing read error. J is TRBJ1-5 and V is TRBV9; D is perhaps TRBD1 (5 bases). Per the germline V gene, CDR1 is SGDLS and CDR2 is YYNGEE. The length of the CDR3 is 14 residues. Written as DNA, the CDR3 is TGTGCCATCAGCGTAGGTCAGGGTGATCAGCCCCAGCATTTT. This translates into CAISVGQGDQPQHF.

The chain uses TRBV24-1 and TRBJ1-1; TRBD1 matches 8 bases. Germline values: CDR1 KGHDR, CDR2 SFDVKD. Trimming took 3 bases from V and 12 from J; bases not matched to a gene: 2. The CDR3 is 11 residues long. CDR3 amino acids: CATSDNRGSFF. As DNA, the CDR3 is TGTGCCACCAGTGATAACAGGGGGTCTTTCTTT.

This clonotype was recorded many times. V usage is TRBV6-1 and J usage is TRBJ1-5; D may be TRBD1 (6 bases). Between the trimmed V and J ends, which lost 4 bases and 3 bases, there was a span of 16 bases. This CDR3 has 16 residues. Looked up from germline, CDR1 is MNHNS and CDR2 is SASEGT. CDR3: CASSVGGARPNQPQHF. As DNA, the CDR3 is TGTGCCAGCAGTGTCGGGGGCGCTCGGCCCAATCAGCCCCAGCATTTT.

A few counts support this clonotype. The chain recombines TRBV6-5 with TRBJ2-5; 8 bases are a match to TRBD1. The V gene's germline CDR1 is MNHEY and CDR2 SVGAGI. The CDR3 runs 15 residues. The trim removed 0 bases at V and 4 bases at J, leaving 4 bases unmatched. The CDR3 here is CASSYSTGAVETQYF. CDR3 DNA: TGTGCCAGCAGTTACTCGACAGGGGCGGTAGAGACCCAGTACTTC.

There are many counts of this clonotype. This chain joins TRBV7-2 and TRBJ2-5; 7 bases align to TRBD1. V was pared by 4 bases and J by 4 bases, with 3 bases of the junction left unmatched. Germline V gene sequence: CDR1 SGHTA, CDR2 FQGNSA. This CDR3 contains 13 residues. CDR3 sequence (DNA): TGTGCCAGCAGCTCCCACAGGGGAGAGACCCAGTACTTC. As protein: CASSSHRGETQYF.

This clonotype was detected ten times or more. The chain recombines TRBV19 with TRBJ1-5; D possibly corresponds to TRBD1 (5 bases). Germline CDR1 reads LNHDA; CDR2 reads SQIVND (reference sequence). The CDR3 length is 14 residues. V lost 9 bases and J lost 3, with 15 bases in between. The CDR3 reads CASDQGGDNQPQHF. The CDR3 DNA follows: TGTGCCAGCGATCAGGGTGGGGACAATCAGCCCCAGCATTTT.

This clonotype came up many times. This chain connects TRBV30 to TRBJ1-6; 8 bases match TRBD1. Germline V CDR1 and CDR2: GTSNPN, SVGIG (reference sequence). The CDR3 spans 15 residues. V dropped 2 bases and J dropped 7; count of bases not matched to a gene: 7. As DNA, the CDR3 is TGTGCCTGGAGTCCCCGGACAGGGCGGAATTCACCCCTCCACTTT. Translating gives CAWSPRTGRNSPLHF. The full variable domain, its missing parts supplied by reference TRBV30 and TRBJ1-6, is SQTIHQWPATLVQPVGSPLSLECTVEGTSNPNLYWYRQAAGRGLQLLFYSVGIGQISSEVPQNLSASRPQDRQFILSSKKLLLSDSGFYLCAWSPRTGRNSPLHFGNGTRLTVT.

This clonotype occurred a few times. This may come from a read error, since a much larger clone is one base off. The chain is built from TRBV6-1 and TRBJ2-7; 9 bases align to TRBD1. CDR1 is MNHNS, CDR2 SASEGT, per germline. V shed 7 bases and J 2 bases; nucleotides not matched to a gene: 6. This CDR3 region has 14 residues. Here the CDR3 reads CASMTGTGPYEQYF. CDR3 bases: TGTGCCAGCATGACCGGGACAGGGCCCTACGAGCAGTACTTC.

This chain links TRBV15 with TRBJ1-2, with D perhaps matching TRBD1 (5 bases). The germline V and J ends were trimmed by 2 bases and 6 bases, with 16 bases remaining between them. Germline V lookup: CDR1 LNHNV, CDR2 YYDKDF (reference sequence). The CDR3 has 15 residues. The CDR3 nucleotides are TGTGCCACCAGCAGACGGACACTCAACGGGGATGGCTACACCTTC. Its translation: CATSRRTLNGDGYTF.

This clonotype has ten or more counts. The chain carries TRBV12-3 or TRBV12-4 and TRBJ1-5; D uncertain. This CDR3 region has 12 residues. V shed 3 bases and J shed 6 bases, with 6 bases lying between them. Here the CDR3 DNA reads TGTGCCAGCAGTTTCTCGGGTCAGCCCCAGCATTTT. Its protein product is CASSFSGQPQHF.

This sequence joins TRBV29-1 and TRBJ1-2; a weak D match, TRBD1 (5 bases). This CDR3 region has 12 residues. In germline, CDR1 is SQVTM, CDR2 ANQGSEA. V lost 7 bases and J 2 bases, leaving 11 bases between the germline ends. The CDR3 DNA reads as TGCAGCGCCCGGGACCTCAACTATGGCTACACCTTC. Amino acid sequence: CSARDLNYGYTF. Based on the CDR3 plus reference TRBV29-1 and TRBJ1-2, the full variable domain is SAVISQKPSRDICQRGTSLTIQCQVDSQVTMMFWYRQQPGQSLTLIATANQGSEATYESGFVIDKFPISRPNLTFSTLTVSNMSPEDSSIYLCSARDLNYGYTFGSGTRLTVV.

The chain uses TRBV7-9 and TRBJ2-5; 9 bases line up with TRBD1. V gave up 5 bases and J gave up 1 base; unmatched junction bases: 8. Germline V gene data show CDR1 as SEHNR and CDR2 as FQNEAQ (reference sequence). The CDR3 loop spans 16 amino acids. The CDR3 region is CASSPPQGAPQETQYF. In DNA form, the CDR3 reads TGTGCCAGCAGCCCCCCACAGGGGGCCCCCCAAGAGACCCAGTACTTC.